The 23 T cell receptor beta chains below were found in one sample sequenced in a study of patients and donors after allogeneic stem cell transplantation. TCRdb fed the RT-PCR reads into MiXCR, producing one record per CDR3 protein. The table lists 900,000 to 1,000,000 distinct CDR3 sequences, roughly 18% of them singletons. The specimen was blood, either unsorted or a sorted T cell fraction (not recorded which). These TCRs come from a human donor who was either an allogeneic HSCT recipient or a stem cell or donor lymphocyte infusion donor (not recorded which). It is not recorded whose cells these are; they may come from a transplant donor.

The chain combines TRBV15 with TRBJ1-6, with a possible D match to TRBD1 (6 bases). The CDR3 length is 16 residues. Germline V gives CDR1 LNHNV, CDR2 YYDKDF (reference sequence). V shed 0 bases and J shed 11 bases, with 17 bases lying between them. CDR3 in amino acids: CATSRDMTGRFAPLHF. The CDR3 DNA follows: TGTGCCACCAGCAGAGATATGACAGGACGGTTTGCACCCCTCCACTTT.

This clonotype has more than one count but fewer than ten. CDR3 residues: CASSIGRTYNEQFF. The CDR3 coding sequence is TGTGCCAGCTCGATCGGCCGCACATACAATGAGCAGTTCTTC. V gene TRBV18 combines with J gene TRBJ2-1; D is ambiguous. The V and J ends lost 6 bases and 4 bases respectively, with 13 bases between them. Germline V gene lookup returns CDR1 KGHSH and CDR2 LQKENI. The length of the CDR3 is 14 residues.

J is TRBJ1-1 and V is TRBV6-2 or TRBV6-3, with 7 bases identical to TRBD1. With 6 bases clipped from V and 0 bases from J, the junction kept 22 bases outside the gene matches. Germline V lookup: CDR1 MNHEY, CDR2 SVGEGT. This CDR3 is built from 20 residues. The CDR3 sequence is CASRPDPDRVVKDMNTEAFF. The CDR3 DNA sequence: TGTGCCAGCAGACCCGACCCTGACAGGGTGGTAAAGGACATGAACACTGAAGCTTTCTTT.

This CDR3 reads CAWSSAAGANVLTF. As DNA, the CDR3 is TGTGCCTGGAGTTCGGCGGCTGGGGCCAACGTCCTGACTTTC. The chain couples TRBV30 to TRBJ2-6; D is uncertain. The CDR3 has 14 residues. The germline CDR1 and CDR2 sequences are GTSNPN and SVGIG (reference sequence). Between the trimmed V and J ends, which lost 2 bases and 2 bases, there was a span of 7 bases.

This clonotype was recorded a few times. The CDR3 coding sequence is TGTGCCAGCAGTCCCGAGGGGACTAGCGTCTCCTACGAGCAGTACTTC. Translation gives CASSPEGTSVSYEQYF. The chain combines TRBV2 with TRBJ2-7; 10 bases are a match to TRBD2. Trimming cost V 5 bases and J 0 bases; bases outside gene matches: 7. The germline gives CDR1 SNHLY, CDR2 FYNNEI. The CDR3 is 16 residues long. The full variable domain, in which reference TRBV2 and TRBJ2-7 provide the parts outside the CDR3, is EPEVTQTPSHQVTQMGQEVILRCVPISNHLYFYWYRQILGQKVEFLVSFYNNEISEKSEIFDDQFSVERPDGSNFTLKIRSTKLEDSAMYFCASSPEGTSVSYEQYFGPGTRLTVT.

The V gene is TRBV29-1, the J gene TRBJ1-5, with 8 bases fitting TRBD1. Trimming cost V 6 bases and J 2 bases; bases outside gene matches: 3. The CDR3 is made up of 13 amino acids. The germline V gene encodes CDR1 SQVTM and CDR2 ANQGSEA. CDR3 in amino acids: CSVSDRGNQPQHF. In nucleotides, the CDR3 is TGCAGCGTCTCGGACAGGGGCAATCAGCCCCAGCATTTT. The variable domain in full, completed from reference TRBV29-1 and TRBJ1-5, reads SAVISQKPSRDICQRGTSLTIQCQVDSQVTMMFWYRQQPGQSLTLIATANQGSEATYESGFVIDKFPISRPNLTFSTLTVSNMSPEDSSIYLCSVSDRGNQPQHFGDGTRLSIL.

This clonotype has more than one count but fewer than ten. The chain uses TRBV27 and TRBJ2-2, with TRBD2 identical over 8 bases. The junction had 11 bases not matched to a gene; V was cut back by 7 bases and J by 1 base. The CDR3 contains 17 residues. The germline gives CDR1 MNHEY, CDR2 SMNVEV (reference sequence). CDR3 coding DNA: TGTGCCAGCACCTTACGGTGGGCGGGGGGGAACACCGGGGAGCTGTTTTTT. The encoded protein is CASTLRWAGGNTGELFF.

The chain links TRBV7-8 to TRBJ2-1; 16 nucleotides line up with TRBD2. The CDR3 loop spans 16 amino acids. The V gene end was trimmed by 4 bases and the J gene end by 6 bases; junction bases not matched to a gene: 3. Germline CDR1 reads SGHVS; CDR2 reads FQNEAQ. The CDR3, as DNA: TGTGCCAGCAGCTCCGGGACTAGCGGGAGGGCCAATGAGCAGTTCTTC. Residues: CASSSGTSGRANEQFF.

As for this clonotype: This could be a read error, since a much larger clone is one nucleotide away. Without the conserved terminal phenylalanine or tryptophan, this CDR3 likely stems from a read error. In DNA, the CDR3 is TGCAGTGCTAGAGATCAGACAGGGGGTTACTATGGCTACACCGTC. As protein: CSARDQTGGYYGYTV. The V and J genes are TRBV20-1 and TRBJ1-2, with 9 bases that match TRBD1. Germline V CDR1 and CDR2: DFQATT, SNEGSKA (reference sequence). Germline trimming cut 0 bases from V and 3 bases from J; bases unmatched to any gene: 5. The CDR3 extends over 15 amino acids.

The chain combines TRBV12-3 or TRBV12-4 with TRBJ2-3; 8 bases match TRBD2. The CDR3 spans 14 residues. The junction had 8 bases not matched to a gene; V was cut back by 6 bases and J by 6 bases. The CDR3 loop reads CASSIAGIHDTQYF. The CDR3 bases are TGTGCCAGCAGCATAGCGGGAATACACGATACGCAGTATTTT.

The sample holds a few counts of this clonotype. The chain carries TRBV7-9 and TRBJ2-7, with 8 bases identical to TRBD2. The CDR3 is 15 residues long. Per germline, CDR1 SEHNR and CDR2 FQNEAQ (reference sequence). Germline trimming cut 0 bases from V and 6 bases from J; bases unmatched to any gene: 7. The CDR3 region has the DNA TGTGCCAGCAGCTTAGCGTCGGGAGGGCCCCCCGAGCAGTACTTC. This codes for CASSLASGGPPEQYF.

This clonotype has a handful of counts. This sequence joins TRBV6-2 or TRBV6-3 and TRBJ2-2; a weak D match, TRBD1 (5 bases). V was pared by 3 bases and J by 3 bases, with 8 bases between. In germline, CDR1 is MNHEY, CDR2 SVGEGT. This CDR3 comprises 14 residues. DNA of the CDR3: TGTGCCAGCAGTTATAAGGGGTACACCGGGGAGCTGTTTTTT. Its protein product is CASSYKGYTGELFF.

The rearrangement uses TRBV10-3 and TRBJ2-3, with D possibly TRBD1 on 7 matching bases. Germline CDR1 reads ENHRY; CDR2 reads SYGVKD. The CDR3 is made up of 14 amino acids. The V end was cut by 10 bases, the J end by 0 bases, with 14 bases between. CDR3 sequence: CASGKGASTDTQYF. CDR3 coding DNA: TGTGCCAGCGGGAAGGGGGCGAGCACAGATACGCAGTATTTT.

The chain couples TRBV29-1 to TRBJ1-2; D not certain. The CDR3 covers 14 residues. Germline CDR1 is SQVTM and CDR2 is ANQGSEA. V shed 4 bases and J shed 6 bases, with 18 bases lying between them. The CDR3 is CSVAFGGLSNGYTF. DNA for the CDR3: TGCAGCGTTGCGTTTGGTGGACTTTCTAATGGCTACACCTTC. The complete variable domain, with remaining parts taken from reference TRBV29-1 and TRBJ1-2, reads SAVISQKPSRDICQRGTSLTIQCQVDSQVTMMFWYRQQPGQSLTLIATANQGSEATYESGFVIDKFPISRPNLTFSTLTVSNMSPEDSSIYLCSVAFGGLSNGYTFGSGTRLTVV.

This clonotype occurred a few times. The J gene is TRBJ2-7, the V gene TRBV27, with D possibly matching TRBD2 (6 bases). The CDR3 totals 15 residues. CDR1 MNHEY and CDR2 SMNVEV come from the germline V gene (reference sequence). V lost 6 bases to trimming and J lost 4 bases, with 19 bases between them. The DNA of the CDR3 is TGTGCCAGCAGCCACGGAGGGACGGCTTTTTACGAGCAGTACTTC. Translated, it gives CASSHGGTAFYEQYF.

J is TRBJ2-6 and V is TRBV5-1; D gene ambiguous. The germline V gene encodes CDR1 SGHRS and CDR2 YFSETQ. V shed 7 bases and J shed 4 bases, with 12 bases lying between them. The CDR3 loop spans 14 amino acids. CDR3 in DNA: TGCGCCAGCGCCCCGATTGGCGGGGCCAACGTCCTGACTTTC. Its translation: CASAPIGGANVLTF.

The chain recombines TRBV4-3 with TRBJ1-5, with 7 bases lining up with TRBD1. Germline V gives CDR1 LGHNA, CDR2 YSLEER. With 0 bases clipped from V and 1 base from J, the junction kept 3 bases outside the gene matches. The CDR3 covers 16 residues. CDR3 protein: CASSQDAGGSNQPQHF. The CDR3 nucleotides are TGCGCCAGCAGCCAAGATGCAGGGGGGAGCAATCAGCCCCAGCATTTT.

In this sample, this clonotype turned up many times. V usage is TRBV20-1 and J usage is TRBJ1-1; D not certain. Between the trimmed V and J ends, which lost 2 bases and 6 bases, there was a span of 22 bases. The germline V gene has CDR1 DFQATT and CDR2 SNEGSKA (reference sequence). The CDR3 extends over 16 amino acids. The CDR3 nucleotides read TGCAGTGCTAGAAACCACCGGGCCTCCACGGGCCCTGAAGCTTTCTTT. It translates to CSARNHRASTGPEAFF.

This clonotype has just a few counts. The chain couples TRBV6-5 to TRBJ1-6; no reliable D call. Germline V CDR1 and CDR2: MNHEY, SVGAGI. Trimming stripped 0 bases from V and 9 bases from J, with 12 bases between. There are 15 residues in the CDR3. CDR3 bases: TGTGCCAGCAGTTACTCAACGGGTAACGGTTCACCCCTCCACTTT. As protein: CASSYSTGNGSPLHF.

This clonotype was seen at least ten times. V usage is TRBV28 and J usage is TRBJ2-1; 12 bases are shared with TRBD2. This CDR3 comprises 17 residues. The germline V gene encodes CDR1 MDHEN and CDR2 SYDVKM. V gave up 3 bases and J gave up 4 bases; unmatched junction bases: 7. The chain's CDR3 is CASSLSTLAGGYNEQFF. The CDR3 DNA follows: TGTGCCAGCAGTTTGAGTACGCTAGCGGGAGGGTACAATGAGCAGTTCTTC.

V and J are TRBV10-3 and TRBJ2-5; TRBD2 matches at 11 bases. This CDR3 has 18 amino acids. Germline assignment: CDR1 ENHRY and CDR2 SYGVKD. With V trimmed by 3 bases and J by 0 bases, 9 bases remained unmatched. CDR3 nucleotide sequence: TGTGCCATCAGTGACCCGGGACTAGCGGACCAGTACCAAGAGACCCAGTACTTC. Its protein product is CAISDPGLADQYQETQYF.

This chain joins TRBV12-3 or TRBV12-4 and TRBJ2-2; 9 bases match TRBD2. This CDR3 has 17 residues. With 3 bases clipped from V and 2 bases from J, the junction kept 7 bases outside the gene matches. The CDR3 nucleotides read TGTGCCAGCAGTTTCGAGCGGGGGGCCAAAAACACCGGGGAGCTGTTTTTT. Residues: CASSFERGAKNTGELFF.

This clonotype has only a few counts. The CDR3 coding sequence is TGTGCCAGCAGCCGGACAGGGGGTGGCACTGAAGCTTTCTTT. Translated, it gives CASSRTGGGTEAFF. This chain uses TRBV5-5 with TRBJ1-1, with TRBD1 identical over 10 bases. V lost 4 bases to trimming and J lost 4 bases; unmatched junction nucleotides: 4. Germline values: CDR1 SGHKS, CDR2 YYEKEE (reference sequence). This CDR3 has 14 residues.